The 19 T cell receptor beta chains given below trace back to one sample, sequenced in a study of blood T cell repertoires in COVID-19. Method: immunoSEQ multiplex PCR; TCRdb's copy keeps in-frame clones and lacks some. Of tens of thousands of clones listed, more than 85% are singletons. What was sequenced was PBMCs or T cells enriched from blood (not recorded which). These receptors came from a woman in her fifties or sixties with acute COVID-19.

The chain carries TRBV19 and TRBJ1-4; 9 bases are a match to TRBD1. V gave up 7 bases and J gave up 5 bases; unmatched junction bases: 8. The CDR3 spans 15 residues. Germline CDR1 reads LNHDA; CDR2 reads SQIVND (reference sequence). The CDR3 sequence: CASKGTGQGNEKLFF. CDR3 DNA sequence: TGTGCCAGTAAAGGGACCGGACAGGGGAATGAAAAACTGTTTTTT.

V gene TRBV3-1 (or the pseudogene TRBV3-2) combines with J gene TRBJ1-1, with D unclear. CDR1 and CDR2 from the germline V gene are LGHDT and YNNKEL (reference sequence). The CDR3 spans 12 residues. The V end was cut by 2 bases, the J end by 4 bases, with 5 bases between. The CDR3: CASSQLFTEAFF. DNA for the CDR3: TGTGCCAGCAGCCAACTCTTCACTGAAGCTTTCTTT.

V and J are TRBV25-1 and TRBJ2-1; TRBD2 matches at 13 bases. Losses at the gene ends were 2 bases for V and 9 bases for J; bases not matched to a gene: 7. This CDR3 comprises 16 residues. Germline loops: CDR1 MGHDK, CDR2 SYGVNS. The CDR3 protein is CASSEQPGLAGSEQFF. The CDR3 nucleotides read TGTGCCAGCAGTGAACAACCGGGACTAGCGGGAAGTGAGCAGTTCTTC.

The chain employs TRBV7-9 and TRBJ2-7; 7 bases align to TRBD2. The CDR3 covers 16 residues. After removal of 5 bases from V and 2 bases from J, the junction contained 12 bases not matched to a gene. The germline gives CDR1 SEHNR, CDR2 FQNEAQ (reference sequence). The CDR3: CASSPQGGGLAYEQYF. CDR3 DNA sequence: TGTGCCAGCAGCCCCCAGGGCGGGGGTCTAGCCTACGAGCAGTACTTC.

In DNA, the CDR3 is TGTGCCAGCATTCGGGGGAGGCGGGACGTTAAAGACAATGAGCAGTTCTTC. Translating gives CASIRGRRDVKDNEQFF. The V and J genes are TRBV27 and TRBJ2-1, with D possibly TRBD2 on 6 matching bases. Germline V lookup: CDR1 MNHEY, CDR2 SMNVEV (reference sequence). The CDR3 contains 17 residues. The V end lost 7 bases, the J end lost 5 bases, and 24 bases lay between the germline ends.

J is TRBJ2-7 and V is TRBV7-2; 9 bases fit TRBD2. The ends lost 1 base at V and 6 bases at J; junction bases unmatched: 7. There are 15 residues in the CDR3. CDR1 and CDR2 (germline): SGHTA, FQGNSA. CDR3 coding DNA: TGTGCCAGCAGCTTAGGCGGGAGGGCCTCGTCCGAGCAGTACTTC. Protein: CASSLGGRASSEQYF.

Points on this clone: A junction boundary mismatches the germline segment, possibly from a read error. The chain employs TRBV7-2 and TRBJ2-7; 10 bases match TRBD2. CDR3 length: 15 residues. Germline loops: CDR1 SGHTA, CDR2 FQGNSA. The CDR3 loop is CASSLAGANSYEQYF. In DNA form, the CDR3 reads TGTGCCAGCAGCCTAGCGGGAGCCAACTCCTACGAGCAGTACTTC.

The rearrangement joins TRBV24-1 to TRBJ1-2; 10 positions match TRBD1. Germline V CDR1 and CDR2: KGHDR, SFDVKD. This CDR3 comprises 14 residues. The J segment lost 8 bases and the V segment lost 2 bases, leaving 4 bases of the junction unmatched. In nucleotides, the CDR3 is TGTGCCACCAGTGATTCTCCGGGACAGGGGGGCTACACCTTC. Amino acids: CATSDSPGQGGYTF.

The J gene is TRBJ1-1, the V gene TRBV30; D not resolved. The CDR3 runs to 13 residues. Germline-derived CDR1 and CDR2 are GTSNPN and SVGIG (reference sequence). Trimming stripped 2 bases from V and 3 bases from J, with 10 bases between. The CDR3 is CAWSPRRDTEAFF. CDR3 nucleotides: TGTGCCTGGAGTCCCCGGAGGGACACTGAAGCTTTCTTT.

The chain uses TRBV11-3 and TRBJ1-4, with 8 bases fitting TRBD1. Per the germline V gene, CDR1 is SGHNT and CDR2 is YENEEA. The CDR3 covers 17 residues. J gave up 3 bases and V 1 base, and 7 bases lay outside the gene matches. The CDR3 region is CASSLGLGQGPNEKLFF. CDR3 bases: TGTGCCAGCAGCTTAGGACTCGGACAGGGACCTAATGAAAAACTGTTTTTT.

The table lists this clone with a count of one. The rearrangement joins TRBV29-1 to TRBJ2-7, with a weak D call TRBD2 (5 bases). Trimming shortened V by 4 bases and J by 5 bases, and 12 bases separated the two germline ends. The CDR3 loop spans 12 amino acids. Germline V gene data show CDR1 as SQVTM and CDR2 as ANQGSEA. CDR3 sequence reads: CSVGGPRDEQYF. DNA for the CDR3: TGCAGCGTTGGAGGGCCCCGGGACGAGCAGTACTTC.

The genes are TRBV14 and TRBJ1-6, with no clear D. V lost 1 base and J 7 bases, leaving 8 bases between the germline ends. The CDR3 is 14 residues long. Germline lookup yields CDR1 SGHDN and CDR2 FVKESK. In nucleotides, the CDR3 is TGTGCCAGCAGCCAAGGGCGGGAAAATTCACCCCTCCACTTT. This gives the protein CASSQGRENSPLHF.

This chain links TRBV6-2 or TRBV6-3 with TRBJ2-7; D is unresolved. Germline CDR1 MNHEY, CDR2 SVGEGT. Trimming took 0 bases from V and 2 from J, leaving 8 bases between them. The CDR3 is 14 amino acids. The CDR3 loop is CASSYSSPAYEQYF. In DNA, the CDR3 is TGTGCCAGCAGTTACTCATCTCCAGCCTACGAGCAGTACTTC.

This clone was seen only once. The rearrangement uses TRBV9 and TRBJ2-1, with 10 positions matching TRBD1. Germline V gives CDR1 SGDLS, CDR2 YYNGEE. The CDR3 has 15 residues. With 0 bases clipped from V and 4 bases from J, the junction kept 1 base outside the gene matches. The CDR3 coding sequence is TGTGCCAGCAGCGTAGTGGGACAGGGGTACAATGAGCAGTTCTTC. Translation gives CASSVVGQGYNEQFF. Looking up the rest from reference TRBV9 and TRBJ2-1 gives the full variable domain: DSGVTQTPKHLITATGQRVTLRCSPRSGDLSVYWYQQSLDQGLQFLIQYYNGEERAKGNILERFSAQQFPDLHSELNLSSLELGDSALYFCASSVVGQGYNEQFFGPGTRLTVL.

V and J are TRBV3-1 (or the pseudogene TRBV3-2) and TRBJ1-4; 8 positions match TRBD1. Germline CDR1 and CDR2: LGHDT and YNNKEL (reference sequence). CDR3 size: 15 residues. V trimming: 4 bases; J trimming: 4 bases; junction bases outside the gene matches: 5. DNA for the CDR3: TGTGCCAGCAGCCTAAGGACAGGGTTTAATGAAAAACTGTTTTTT. Amino acid sequence: CASSLRTGFNEKLFF.

The chain employs TRBV5-1 and TRBJ1-2, with TRBD1 matching 8 bases. This CDR3 is built from 15 residues. Germline V gene data show CDR1 as SGHRS and CDR2 as YFSETQ. V lost 4 bases, J lost 0 bases, and 5 bases stayed unmatched. CDR3 sequence (DNA): TGCGCCAGCAGCCTAACAGGGGGGACTAACTATGGCTACACCTTC. Protein sequence: CASSLTGGTNYGYTF.

This clone was counted only a few times. CDR3 bases: TGTGCCAGCAGCCAAGCAGTTTATAATTCACCCCTCCACTTT. Residues: CASSQAVYNSPLHF. The genes are TRBV3-1 (or the pseudogene TRBV3-2) and TRBJ1-6, with D unclear. This CDR3 contains 14 residues. Germline CDR1 is LGHDT and CDR2 is YNNKEL (reference sequence). Trimming removed 1 base from V and 4 bases from J, with 5 bases in between.

This clone appeared once. The rearrangement links TRBV7-2 to TRBJ1-6; D gene unclear. The CDR3 runs 14 residues. Trimming left V 1 base short and J 7 bases short, with 8 bases between. Germline assignment: CDR1 SGHTA and CDR2 FQGNSA. The DNA for the CDR3 is TGTGCCAGCAGCTTAGTGTTCCAAAATTCACCCCTCCACTTT. This gives the protein CASSLVFQNSPLHF.

This CDR3 is CAWSGTINQPQHF. The CDR3 DNA follows: TGTGCCTGGAGTGGGACAATCAATCAGCCCCAGCATTTT. The chain links TRBV30 to TRBJ1-5, with D possibly matching TRBD1 (5 bases). Germline V gene lookup returns CDR1 GTSNPN and CDR2 SVGIG (reference sequence). The V gene lost 1 base and the J gene lost 3 bases, with 7 bases spanning the gap. This CDR3 has 13 amino acids.